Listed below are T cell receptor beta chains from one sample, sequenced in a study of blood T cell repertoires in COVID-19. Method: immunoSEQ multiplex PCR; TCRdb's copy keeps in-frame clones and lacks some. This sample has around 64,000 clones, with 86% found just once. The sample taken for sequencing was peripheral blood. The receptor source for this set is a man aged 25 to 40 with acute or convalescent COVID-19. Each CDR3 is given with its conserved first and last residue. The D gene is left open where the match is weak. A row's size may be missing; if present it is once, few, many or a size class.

TGTGCCAGCAGCGAAAATAGCGGGGGCGTCACAGATACGCAGTATTTT | CASSENSGGVTDTQYF | TRBD2 | TRBJ2-3 | NA | TRBV6-1
TGTGCCAGCAGCCAAGCGGGGGCAACTAATGAAAAACTGTTTTTT | CASSQAGATNEKLFF | NA | TRBJ1-4 | NA | TRBV3-1/TRBV3-2
TGTGCCAGCAGCTTACAGGGCCGGAACACTGAAGCTTTCTTT | CASSLQGRNTEAFF | NA | TRBJ1-1 | NA | TRBV7-9
TGTGCCAGCAGTTACGACTTGGGACAGAACTATGGCTACACCTTC | CASSYDLGQNYGYTF | TRBD1 | TRBJ1-2 | NA | TRBV6-6
TGCGCCAGCAGCTTGGTAGCTAGCGGGGGTTTGGATACGCAGTATTTT | CASSLVASGGLDTQYF | TRBD2 | TRBJ2-3 | NA | TRBV5-1
TGTGCCAGCAGCCCAAGGGTGTCAGGGAGGAACATTCAGTACTTC | CASSPRVSGRNIQYF | NA | TRBJ2-4 | NA | TRBV5-8
TGTGCCAGCAGCTTTCAGCCGGGACAGCGAAATGAAAAACTGTTTTTT | CASSFQPGQRNEKLFF | TRBD1 | TRBJ1-4 | NA | TRBV5-4
TGTGCCAGCTCACCGGGAGGGGGAGGGACTGAAGCTTTCTTT | CASSPGGGGTEAFF | NA | TRBJ1-1 | once | TRBV18
TGCAGCGTTGGTCAGGGTACGAACACCGGGGAGCTGTTTTTT | CSVGQGTNTGELFF | NA | TRBJ2-2 | NA | TRBV29-1
TGTGCCTGGAACTACAGGGGAGACACCGGGGAGCTGTTTTTT | CAWNYRGDTGELFF | TRBD1 | TRBJ2-2 | NA | TRBV30
TGTGCCAGCAGCTCCTGGACAACTCAAGAGACCCAGTACTTC | CASSSWTTQETQYF | NA | TRBJ2-5 | NA | TRBV5-6
TGCGCCAGCAGCTTCGAGGGCACAGATACGCAGTATTTT | CASSFEGTDTQYF | NA | TRBJ2-3 | NA | TRBV5-1
TGTGCCAGCTCAGCCGGACAGGGGTTCACTGAAGCTTTCTTT | CASSAGQGFTEAFF | TRBD1 | TRBJ1-1 | NA | TRBV18
TGTGCCAGCAGCCAAGCGGAAGGGAGGAGCTCCTACGAGCAGTACTTC | CASSQAEGRSSYEQYF | NA | TRBJ2-7 | NA | TRBV14
TGTGCCAGCAGTTACTCGAAGCCGCGGGTTCATGGCTACACCTTC | CASSYSKPRVHGYTF | NA | TRBJ1-2 | NA | TRBV6-5
TGTGCCAGCAGTTACAACATAATGGGAGGGTCTGAAGCTTTCTTT | CASSYNIMGGSEAFF | NA | TRBJ1-1 | NA | TRBV6-5
TGTGCCAGCAGTGAAGGTCGGTATCAGCCCCAGCATTTT | CASSEGRYQPQHF | NA | TRBJ1-5 | NA | TRBV2
TGTGCCAGCTCACCGGGGACTACGGACGACGAGCAGTACTTC | CASSPGTTDDEQYF | TRBD2 | TRBJ2-7 | NA | TRBV18
TGTGCCAGTAGTATACCCATGGCGGGGGGCCAGCCCCAGCATTTT | CASSIPMAGGQPQHF | NA | TRBJ1-5 | NA | TRBV19
TGTGCCAGCGCCTATCAGGGGTGGGCTCAGCCCCAGCATTTT | CASAYQGWAQPQHF | NA | TRBJ1-5 | NA | TRBV7-2
TGTGCCAGCAGTGGCCGACTAGCGGGAGTTGATGAGCAGTTCTTC | CASSGRLAGVDEQFF | TRBD2 | TRBJ2-1 | NA | TRBV2
TGTGCCAGCAGCGTAGTTGCGGGGGGAGGAAACACCATATATTTT | CASSVVAGGGNTIYF | NA | TRBJ1-3 | NA | TRBV9
TGTGCCAGCAGCCGTCATAGCGGGGGCGGCACAGATACGCAGTATTTT | CASSRHSGGGTDTQYF | TRBD2 | TRBJ2-3 | NA | TRBV7-2
TGTGCCAGTAGTATTGAAAGGGGGCAGGATAGCAATCAGCCCCAGCATTTT | CASSIERGQDSNQPQHF | TRBD1 | TRBJ1-5 | NA | TRBV19
TGTGCCAGCAGCGTAGGTGGGAGGCGGGGTGAAACGAACACTGAAGCTTTCTTT | CASSVGGRRGETNTEAFF | NA | TRBJ1-1 | NA | TRBV9
TGTGCCAGCAGCCCACAGGGGTGGGGAAACACCATATATTTT | CASSPQGWGNTIYF | TRBD1 | TRBJ1-3 | NA | TRBV7-2
TGTGCCAGCAGTTCTGGCGGGGGGCTTAATGGCTACACCTTC | CASSSGGGLNGYTF | NA | TRBJ1-2 | NA | TRBV28
TGTGCCAGCAGCTCAACAGCAGGGGGATCCTATAATTCACCCCTCCACTTT | CASSSTAGGSYNSPLHF | TRBD1 | TRBJ1-6 | NA | TRBV5-4
TGCAGCGTCAGAACGACAGGGTCTAACTATGGCTACACCTTC | CSVRTTGSNYGYTF | TRBD1 | TRBJ1-2 | NA | TRBV29-1
TGTGCCAGCAGCTACAGGGGGCGCGAGGGCACCGGGGAGCTGTTTTTT | CASSYRGREGTGELFF | TRBD1 | TRBJ2-2 | NA | TRBV7-9
TGTGCCATCAGTGCTGGGACAGGGGTTTCCTACAATGAGCAGTTCTTC | CAISAGTGVSYNEQFF | TRBD1 | TRBJ2-1 | NA | TRBV10-3
TGCAGTGCTAGTCGGGACATAGGAAACACTGAAGCTTTCTTT | CSASRDIGNTEAFF | NA | TRBJ1-1 | NA | TRBV20-1
TGTGCCTGGAGTGTAACGGGGACAGGGTGGGGGAACACTGAAGCTTTCTTT | CAWSVTGTGWGNTEAFF | TRBD1 | TRBJ1-1 | once | TRBV30
TGTGCCACCAGCAGAGACAGGTTGAGCTCCTACAATGAGCAGTTCTTC | CATSRDRLSSYNEQFF | NA | TRBJ2-1 | few | TRBV15
TGTGCCAGCAGCTTAGTAGCGGGGGTTCGAGAGACCCAGTACTTC | CASSLVAGVRETQYF | TRBD2 | TRBJ2-5 | NA | TRBV7-2
TGTGCCAGCACGGTCGGACAGGGGAACGAGCAGTACTTC | CASTVGQGNEQYF | TRBD1 | TRBJ2-7 | NA | TRBV6-6
TGTGCCAGTACCAATATCAGGGGTTCCACAGATACGCAGTATTTT | CASTNIRGSTDTQYF | NA | TRBJ2-3 | NA | TRBV19
TGTGCCAGCAGCTTTCCGGGACAGGGGGACTATGGCTACACCTTC | CASSFPGQGDYGYTF | TRBD1 | TRBJ1-2 | NA | TRBV7-9
TGTGCCAGCACTCCACAGGGGGCCGACCGGAGACGTCAACCCACAAGGCGAGCGTCACCCCTCCACTTT | CASTPQGADRRRQPTRRASPLHF | TRBD1 | TRBJ1-6 | NA | TRBV27
TGTGCCAGCAGCGTAGCAGGAAACCAAGAGACCCAGTACTTC | CASSVAGNQETQYF | NA | TRBJ2-5 | NA | TRBV9
TGTGCCAGCTCACCCCGGTCGATCCGGGAGCAGTACTTC | CASSPRSIREQYF | NA | TRBJ2-7 | few | TRBV18
TGTGCCAGTAGTATAGGGGCAGGGTTGAACACTGAAGCTTTCTTT | CASSIGAGLNTEAFF | NA | TRBJ1-1 | once | TRBV19
TGCGCCAGCAGCGACGGACAGTATGGCTACACCTTC | CASSDGQYGYTF | NA | TRBJ1-2 | NA | TRBV5-1
TGTGCCAGCAGTTACTGGACTAGCGGGAGGGTCGAGCAGTACTTC | CASSYWTSGRVEQYF | TRBD2 | TRBJ2-7 | NA | TRBV6-2/TRBV6-3
TGTGCCAGCAGCCAAGAGGGCGTGGTAGCGGGAGTGGAGACCCAGTACTTC | CASSQEGVVAGVETQYF | TRBD2 | TRBJ2-5 | NA | TRBV3-1/TRBV3-2
TGTGCCTGGAGTGTACCTGGACTGGGATACTACGAGCAGTACTTC | CAWSVPGLGYYEQYF | NA | TRBJ2-7 | NA | TRBV30
TGTGCCAGCAGCCAGAACCGGGACAGGGGACACGGCTACACCTTC | CASSQNRDRGHGYTF | TRBD1 | TRBJ1-2 | NA | TRBV3-1/TRBV3-2
TGTGCCATCAGGGATAGGACAGGGGGTTTATTGCAGTACTTC | CAIRDRTGGLLQYF | TRBD1 | TRBJ2-7 | NA | TRBV10-3
TGTGCCACCAGATCTGATACAGGGTATGGCTACACCTTC | CATRSDTGYGYTF | NA | TRBJ1-2 | once | TRBV7-9
TGTGCCAGCACCGTAAGACAGGGGGCCTACGAGCAGTACTTC | CASTVRQGAYEQYF | TRBD1 | TRBJ2-7 | once | TRBV7-2
TGTGCCAGCATGATAACAGGGGGCGATCGGCTCGAGCAGTACTTC | CASMITGGDRLEQYF | TRBD1 | TRBJ2-7 | NA | TRBV5-6
TGTGCCAGCAGCTTCGACAGGGCCACCCACTATGGCTACACCTTC | CASSFDRATHYGYTF | TRBD1 | TRBJ1-2 | few | TRBV7-9
TGTGCCAGCAGCGGCTGGATCAGGGGACGCGAGCAGTTCTTC | CASSGWIRGREQFF | NA | TRBJ2-1 | NA | TRBV9
TGTGCCACCAGGGGCTCAAGCACAGATACGCAGTATTTT | CATRGSSTDTQYF | NA | TRBJ2-3 | NA | TRBV15
TGTGCCCTCGCGACAGGAGGAGGCTACACCTTC | CALATGGGYTF | NA | TRBJ1-2 | once | TRBV21-1
TGTGCCAGTAGGTTACAGGGATTGGGGGAACTGTTTTTT | CASRLQGLGELFF | NA | TRBJ1-4 | once | TRBV19
TGTGCCAGCAGCTTACGGGGGGAGCTGTTTTTT | CASSLRGELFF | NA | TRBJ2-2 | once | TRBV7-9
TGTGCCAGCTCACCCATTAGGACGGCGACGGGGACCGGGGAGCTGTTTTTT | CASSPIRTATGTGELFF | NA | TRBJ2-2 | once | TRBV18
TGTGCCAGCAGCTCTTTTGGGACTAAACAAGAGACCCAGTACTTC | CASSSFGTKQETQYF | TRBD2 | TRBJ2-5 | NA | TRBV6-2/TRBV6-3